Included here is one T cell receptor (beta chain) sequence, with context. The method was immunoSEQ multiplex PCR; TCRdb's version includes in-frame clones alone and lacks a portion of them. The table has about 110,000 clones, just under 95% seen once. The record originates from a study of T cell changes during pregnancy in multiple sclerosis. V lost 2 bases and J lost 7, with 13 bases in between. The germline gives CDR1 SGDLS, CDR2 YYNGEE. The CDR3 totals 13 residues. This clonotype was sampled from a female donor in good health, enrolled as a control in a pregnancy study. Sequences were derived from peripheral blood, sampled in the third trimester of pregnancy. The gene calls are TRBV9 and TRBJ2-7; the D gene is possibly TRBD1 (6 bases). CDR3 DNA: TGTGCCAGCAGCGTCGGCAGGGGCGGTGAGCAGTACTTC. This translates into CASSVGRGGEQYF.